This T cell receptor (beta chain) was profiled in a study of blood T cell repertoires in COVID-19. As for the study in general: Nucleic acid was either cDNA or gDNA, and it came from T cells, B-cell-depleted T cells, or PBMCs.

V was clipped by 7 bases and J by 3 bases; unmatched bases: 11. Germline CDR1 LNHDA, CDR2 SQIVND (reference sequence). CDR3 length: 17 residues. Study processing details: The assay estimated nucleated cells by amplifying reference gene primers. Method: immunoSEQ multiplex PCR; TCRdb's copy keeps in-frame clones and lacks some. The V and J calls and the clone size are those of that table, but D and trimming were determined from the DNA. The sample gives approximately 120,000 clones, about 75% of which show up once; about a fifth is in the top ten. The chain links TRBV19 to TRBJ1-5; 11 bases align to TRBD1. Sequencing was done on a sample of peripheral blood. The sequence was collected from a man older than 75 with acute or convalescent COVID-19. DNA for the CDR3: TGTGCCAGTACTGTATTTGGGACAGGGGGTTCCAATCAGCCCCAGCATTTT. It codes for CASTVFGTGGSNQPQHF.